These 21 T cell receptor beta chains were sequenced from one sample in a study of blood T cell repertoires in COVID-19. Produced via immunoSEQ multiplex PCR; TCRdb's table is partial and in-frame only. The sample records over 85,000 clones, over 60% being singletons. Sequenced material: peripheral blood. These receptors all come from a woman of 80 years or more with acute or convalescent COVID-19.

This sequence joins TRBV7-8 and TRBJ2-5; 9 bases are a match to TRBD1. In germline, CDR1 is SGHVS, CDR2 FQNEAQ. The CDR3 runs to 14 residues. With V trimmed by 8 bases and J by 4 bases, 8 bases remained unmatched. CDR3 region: CASLPQGARETQYF. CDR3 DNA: TGTGCCAGCTTGCCACAGGGGGCTAGAGAGACCCAGTACTTC.

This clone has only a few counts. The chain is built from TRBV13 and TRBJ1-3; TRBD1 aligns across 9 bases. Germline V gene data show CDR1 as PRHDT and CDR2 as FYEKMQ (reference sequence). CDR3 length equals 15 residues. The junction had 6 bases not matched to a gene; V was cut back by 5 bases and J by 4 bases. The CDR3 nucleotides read TGTGCCAGCAGCCTTGGACAGGGGAGAGGAAACACCATATATTTT. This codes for CASSLGQGRGNTIYF. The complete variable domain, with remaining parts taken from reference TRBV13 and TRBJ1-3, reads AAGVIQSPRHLIKEKRETATLKCYPIPRHDTVYWYQQGPGQDPQFLISFYEKMQSDKGSIPDRFSAQQFSDYHSELNMSSLELGDSALYFCASSLGQGRGNTIYFGEGSWLTVV.

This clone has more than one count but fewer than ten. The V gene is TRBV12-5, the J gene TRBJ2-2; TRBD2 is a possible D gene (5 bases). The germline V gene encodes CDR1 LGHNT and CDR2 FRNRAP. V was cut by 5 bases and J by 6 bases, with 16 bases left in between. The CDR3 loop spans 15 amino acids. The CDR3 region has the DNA TGTGCTAGTGGTCCAAGAGGGAGCGATGCCGGGGAGCTGTTTTTT. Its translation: CASGPRGSDAGELFF.

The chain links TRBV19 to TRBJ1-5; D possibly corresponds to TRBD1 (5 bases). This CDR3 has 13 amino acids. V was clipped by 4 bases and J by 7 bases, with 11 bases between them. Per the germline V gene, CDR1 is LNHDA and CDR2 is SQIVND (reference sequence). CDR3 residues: CASSTTVEQPQHF. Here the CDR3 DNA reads TGTGCCAGTAGTACGACAGTTGAACAGCCCCAGCATTTT.

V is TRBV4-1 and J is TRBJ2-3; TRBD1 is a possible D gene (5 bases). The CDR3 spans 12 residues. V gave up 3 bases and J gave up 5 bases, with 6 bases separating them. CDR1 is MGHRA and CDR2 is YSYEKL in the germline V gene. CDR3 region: CASSQGQDTQYF. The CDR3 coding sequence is TGCGCCAGCAGCCAGGGGCAAGATACGCAGTATTTT.

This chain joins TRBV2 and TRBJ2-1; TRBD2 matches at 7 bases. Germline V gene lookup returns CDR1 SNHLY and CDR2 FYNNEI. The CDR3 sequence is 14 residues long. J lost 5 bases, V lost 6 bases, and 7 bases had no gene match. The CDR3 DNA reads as TGTGCCAGCAGCGATAGCGGGTGGGACAATGAGCAGTTCTTC. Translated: CASSDSGWDNEQFF.

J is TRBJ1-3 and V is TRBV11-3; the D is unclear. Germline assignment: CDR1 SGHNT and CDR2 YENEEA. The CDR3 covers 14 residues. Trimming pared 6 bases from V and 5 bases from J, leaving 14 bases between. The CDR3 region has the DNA TGTGCCAGCAGTCTTGGAGGGTCCAGAAACACCATATATTTT. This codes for CASSLGGSRNTIYF.

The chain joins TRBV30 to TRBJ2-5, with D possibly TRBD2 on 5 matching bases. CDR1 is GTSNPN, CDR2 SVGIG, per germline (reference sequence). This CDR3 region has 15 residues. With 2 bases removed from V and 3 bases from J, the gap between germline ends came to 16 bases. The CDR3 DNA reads TGTGCCTGGAGTATGCGGACTGCTGCTGAAGAGACCCAGTACTTC. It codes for CAWSMRTAAEETQYF.

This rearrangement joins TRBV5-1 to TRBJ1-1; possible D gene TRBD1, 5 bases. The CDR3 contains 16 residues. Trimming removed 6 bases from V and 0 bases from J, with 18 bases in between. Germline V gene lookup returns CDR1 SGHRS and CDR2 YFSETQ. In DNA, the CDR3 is TGCGCCAGCACCACGACGGGCCCGGGGGTGAACACTGAAGCTTTCTTT. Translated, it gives CASTTTGPGVNTEAFF.

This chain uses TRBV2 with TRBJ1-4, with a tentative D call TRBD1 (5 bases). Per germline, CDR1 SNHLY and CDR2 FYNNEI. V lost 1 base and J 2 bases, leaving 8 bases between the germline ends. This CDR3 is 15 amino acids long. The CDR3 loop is CASSEGGTTNEKLFF. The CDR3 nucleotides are TGTGCCAGCAGTGAAGGGGGCACCACTAATGAAAAACTGTTTTTT.

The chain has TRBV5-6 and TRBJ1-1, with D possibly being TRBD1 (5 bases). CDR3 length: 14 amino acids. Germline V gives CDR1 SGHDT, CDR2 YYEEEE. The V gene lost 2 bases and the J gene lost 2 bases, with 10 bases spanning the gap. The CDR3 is CASSFSGVNTEAFF. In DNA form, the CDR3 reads TGTGCCAGCAGCTTCTCGGGGGTTAACACTGAAGCTTTCTTT.

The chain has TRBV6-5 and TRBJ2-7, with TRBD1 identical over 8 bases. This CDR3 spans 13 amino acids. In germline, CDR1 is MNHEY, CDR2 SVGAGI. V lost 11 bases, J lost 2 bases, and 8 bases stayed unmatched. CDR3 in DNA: TGTGCCGCCCGACGGGACAGGACCTACGAGCAGTACTTC. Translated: CAARRDRTYEQYF.

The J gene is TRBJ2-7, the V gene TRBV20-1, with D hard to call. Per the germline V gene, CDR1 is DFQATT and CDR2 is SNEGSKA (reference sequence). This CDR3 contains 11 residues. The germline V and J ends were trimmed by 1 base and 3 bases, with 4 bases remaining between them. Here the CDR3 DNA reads TGCAGTGCTAGAGTCCTCTACGAGCAGTACTTC. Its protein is CSARVLYEQYF.

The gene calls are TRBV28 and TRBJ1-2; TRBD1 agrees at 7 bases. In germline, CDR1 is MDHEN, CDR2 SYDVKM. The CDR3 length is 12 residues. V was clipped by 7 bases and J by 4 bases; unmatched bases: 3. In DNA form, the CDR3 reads TGTGCCAGCACCGGACAGGTCTATGGCTACACCTTC. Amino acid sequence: CASTGQVYGYTF.

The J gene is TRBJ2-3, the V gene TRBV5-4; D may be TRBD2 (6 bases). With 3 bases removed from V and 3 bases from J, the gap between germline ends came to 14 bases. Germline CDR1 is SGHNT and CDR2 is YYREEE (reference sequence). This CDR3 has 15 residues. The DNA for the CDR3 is TGTGCCAGCAGCTCGCCCATGGGGGGAACAGATACGCAGTATTTT. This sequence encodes CASSSPMGGTDTQYF. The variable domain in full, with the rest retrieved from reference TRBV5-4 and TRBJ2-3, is ETGVTQSPTHLIKTRGQQVTLRCSSQSGHNTVSWYQQALGQGPQFIFQYYREEENGRGNFPPRFSGLQFPNYSSELNVNALELDDSALYLCASSSPMGGTDTQYFGPGTRLTVL.

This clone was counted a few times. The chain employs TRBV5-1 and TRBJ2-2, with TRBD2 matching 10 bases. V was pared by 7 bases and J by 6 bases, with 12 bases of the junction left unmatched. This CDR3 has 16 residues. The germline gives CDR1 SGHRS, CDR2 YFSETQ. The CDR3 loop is CASARQSGGAAGELFF. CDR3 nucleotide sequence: TGCGCCAGCGCTAGACAGAGCGGGGGGGCCGCCGGGGAGCTGTTTTTT.

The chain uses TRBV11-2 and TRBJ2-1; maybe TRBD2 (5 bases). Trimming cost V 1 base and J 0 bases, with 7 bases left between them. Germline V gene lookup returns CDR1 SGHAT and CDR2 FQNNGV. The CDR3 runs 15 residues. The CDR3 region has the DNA TGTGCCAGCAGCTTAGCGGGAAGCTCCTACAATGAGCAGTTCTTC. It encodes CASSLAGSSYNEQFF.

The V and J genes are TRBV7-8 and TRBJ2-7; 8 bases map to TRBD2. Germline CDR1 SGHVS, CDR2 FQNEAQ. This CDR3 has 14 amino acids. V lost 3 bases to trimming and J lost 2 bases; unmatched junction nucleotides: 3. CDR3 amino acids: CASSFAGGTYEQYF. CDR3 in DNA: TGTGCCAGCAGCTTCGCGGGAGGCACCTACGAGCAGTACTTC.

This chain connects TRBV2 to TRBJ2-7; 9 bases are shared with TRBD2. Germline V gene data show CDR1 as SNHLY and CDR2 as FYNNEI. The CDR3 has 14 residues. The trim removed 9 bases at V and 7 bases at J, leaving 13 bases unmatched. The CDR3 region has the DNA TGTGCCAGTGCTGCTAGCGGGAACTCTCGGGAGCAGTACTTC. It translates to CASAASGNSREQYF.

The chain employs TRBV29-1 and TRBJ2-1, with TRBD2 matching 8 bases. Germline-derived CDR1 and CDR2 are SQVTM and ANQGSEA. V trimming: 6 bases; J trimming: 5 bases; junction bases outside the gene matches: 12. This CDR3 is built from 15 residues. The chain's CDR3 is CSVPSRTSFHNEQFF. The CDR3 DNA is TGCAGCGTCCCGAGCAGGACTAGCTTTCACAATGAGCAGTTCTTC.

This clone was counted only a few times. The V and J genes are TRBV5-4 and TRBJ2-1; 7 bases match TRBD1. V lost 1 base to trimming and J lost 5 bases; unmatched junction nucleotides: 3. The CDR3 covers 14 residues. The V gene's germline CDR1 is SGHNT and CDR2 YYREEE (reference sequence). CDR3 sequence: CASSLRQGHNEQFF. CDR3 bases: TGTGCCAGCAGCTTGAGACAGGGCCACAATGAGCAGTTCTTC.